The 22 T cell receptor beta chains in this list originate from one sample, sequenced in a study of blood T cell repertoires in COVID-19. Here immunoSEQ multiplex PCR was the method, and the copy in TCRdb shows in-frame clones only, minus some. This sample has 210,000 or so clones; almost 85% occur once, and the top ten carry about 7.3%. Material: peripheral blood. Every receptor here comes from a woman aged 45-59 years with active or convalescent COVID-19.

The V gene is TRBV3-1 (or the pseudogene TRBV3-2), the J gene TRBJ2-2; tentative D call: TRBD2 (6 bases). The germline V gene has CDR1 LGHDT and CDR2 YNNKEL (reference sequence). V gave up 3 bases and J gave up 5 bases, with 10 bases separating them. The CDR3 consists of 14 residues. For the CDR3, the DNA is TGTGCCAGCAGCCAGGGCGGGACGACCGGGGAGCTGTTTTTT. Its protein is CASSQGGTTGELFF.

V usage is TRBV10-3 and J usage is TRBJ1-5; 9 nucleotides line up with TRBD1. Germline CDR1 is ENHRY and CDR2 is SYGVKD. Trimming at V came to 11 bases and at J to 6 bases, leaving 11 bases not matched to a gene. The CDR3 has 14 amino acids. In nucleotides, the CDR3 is TGTGCCTCACAGGGGGCGACCGGAGGTCAGCCCCAGCATTTT. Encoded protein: CASQGATGGQPQHF.

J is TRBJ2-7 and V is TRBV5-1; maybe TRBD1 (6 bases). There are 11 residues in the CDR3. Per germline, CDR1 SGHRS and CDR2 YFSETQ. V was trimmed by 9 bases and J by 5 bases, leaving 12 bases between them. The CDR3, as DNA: TGCGCCACCTACAGGGCAGACGAGCAGTACGTC. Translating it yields CATYRADEQYV.

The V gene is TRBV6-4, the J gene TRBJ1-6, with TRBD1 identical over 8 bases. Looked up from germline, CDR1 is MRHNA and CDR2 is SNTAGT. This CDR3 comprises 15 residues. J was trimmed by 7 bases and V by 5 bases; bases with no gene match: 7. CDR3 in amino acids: CASSPGQGQNSPLHF. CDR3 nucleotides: TGTGCCAGCAGTCCCGGACAGGGACAGAATTCACCCCTCCACTTT.

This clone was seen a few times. CDR3 sequence reads: CASRPTGWGNQPQHF. The CDR3 DNA reads TGTGCCAGCAGACCGACAGGCTGGGGCAATCAGCCCCAGCATTTT. The chain has TRBV6-5 and TRBJ1-5, with D tentatively TRBD1 (6 bases). Trimming removed 6 bases at V and 2 bases at J, with 14 bases between. There are 15 residues in the CDR3. Germline V gene sequence: CDR1 MNHEY, CDR2 SVGAGI.

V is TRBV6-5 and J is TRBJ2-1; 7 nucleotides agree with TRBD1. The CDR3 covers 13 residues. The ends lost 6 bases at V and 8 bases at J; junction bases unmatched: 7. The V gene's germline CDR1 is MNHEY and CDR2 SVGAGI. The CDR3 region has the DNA TGTGCCAGCAGATACGGACAGGCCTATGAGCAGTTCTTC. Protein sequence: CASRYGQAYEQFF.

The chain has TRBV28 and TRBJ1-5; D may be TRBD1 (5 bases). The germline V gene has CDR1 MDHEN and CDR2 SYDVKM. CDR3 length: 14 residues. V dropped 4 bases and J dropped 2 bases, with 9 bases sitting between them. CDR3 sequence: CASSSGLGNQPQHF. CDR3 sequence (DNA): TGTGCCAGCAGTTCAGGGCTGGGCAATCAGCCCCAGCATTTT.

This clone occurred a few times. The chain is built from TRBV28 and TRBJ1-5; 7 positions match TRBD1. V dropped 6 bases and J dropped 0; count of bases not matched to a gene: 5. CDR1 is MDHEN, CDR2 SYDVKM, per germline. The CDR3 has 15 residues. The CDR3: CASREGADSNQPQHF. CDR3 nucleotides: TGTGCCAGCAGGGAGGGGGCTGATAGCAATCAGCCCCAGCATTTT.

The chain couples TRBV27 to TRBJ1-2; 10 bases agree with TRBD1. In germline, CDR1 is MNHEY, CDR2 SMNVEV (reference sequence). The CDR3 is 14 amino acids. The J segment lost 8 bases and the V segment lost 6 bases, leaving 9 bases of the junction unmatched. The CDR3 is CASRGWGQGQGYTF. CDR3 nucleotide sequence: TGTGCCAGCAGAGGATGGGGACAGGGGCAAGGCTACACCTTC.

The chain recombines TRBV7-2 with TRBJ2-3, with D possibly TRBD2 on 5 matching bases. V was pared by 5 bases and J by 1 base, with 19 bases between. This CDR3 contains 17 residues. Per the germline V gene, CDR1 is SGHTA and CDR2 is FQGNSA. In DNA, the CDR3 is TGTGCCAGCAGCCCACGGACTTCTCCTTTACGCACAGATACGCAGTATTTT. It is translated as CASSPRTSPLRTDTQYF. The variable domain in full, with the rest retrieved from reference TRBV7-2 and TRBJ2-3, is GAGVSQSPSNKVTEKGKDVELRCDPISGHTALYWYRQSLGQGLEFLIYFQGNSAPDKSGLPSDRFSAERTGGSVSTLTIQRTQQEDSAVYLCASSPRTSPLRTDTQYFGPGTRLTVL.

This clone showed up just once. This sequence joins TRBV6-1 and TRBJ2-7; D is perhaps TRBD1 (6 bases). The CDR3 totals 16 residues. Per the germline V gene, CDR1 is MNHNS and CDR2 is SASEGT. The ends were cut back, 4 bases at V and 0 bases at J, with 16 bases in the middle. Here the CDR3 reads CASSVAGTTSSYEQYV. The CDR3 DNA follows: TGTGCCAGCAGTGTAGCCGGGACAACAAGCTCCTACGAGCAGTACGTC.

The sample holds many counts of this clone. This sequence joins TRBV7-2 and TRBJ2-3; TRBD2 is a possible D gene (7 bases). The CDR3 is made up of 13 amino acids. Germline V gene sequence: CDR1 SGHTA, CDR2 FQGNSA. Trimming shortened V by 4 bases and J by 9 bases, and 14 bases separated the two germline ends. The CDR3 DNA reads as TGTGCCAGCAGCTCCCAGGGAGGGACAACGCAGTATTTT. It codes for CASSSQGGTTQYF.

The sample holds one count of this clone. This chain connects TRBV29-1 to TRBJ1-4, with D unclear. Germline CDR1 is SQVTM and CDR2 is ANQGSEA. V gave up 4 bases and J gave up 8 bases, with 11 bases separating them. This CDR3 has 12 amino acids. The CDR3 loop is CSVVSNGEKLFF. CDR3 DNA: TGCAGCGTTGTCTCCAACGGGGAAAAACTGTTTTTT.

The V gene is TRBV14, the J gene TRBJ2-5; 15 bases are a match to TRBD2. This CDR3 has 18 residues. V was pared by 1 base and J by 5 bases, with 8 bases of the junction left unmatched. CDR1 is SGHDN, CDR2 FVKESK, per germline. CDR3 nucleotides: TGTGCCAGCAGCCAAGCTACCGGGACTAGCGGGGGGCTGGAGACCCAGTACTTC. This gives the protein CASSQATGTSGGLETQYF.

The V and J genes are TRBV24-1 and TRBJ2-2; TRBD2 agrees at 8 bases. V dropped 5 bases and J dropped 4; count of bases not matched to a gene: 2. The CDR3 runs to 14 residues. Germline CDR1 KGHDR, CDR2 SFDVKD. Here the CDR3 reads CATSARGGTGELFF. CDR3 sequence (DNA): TGTGCCACCAGTGCCCGGGGGGGCACCGGGGAGCTGTTTTTT.

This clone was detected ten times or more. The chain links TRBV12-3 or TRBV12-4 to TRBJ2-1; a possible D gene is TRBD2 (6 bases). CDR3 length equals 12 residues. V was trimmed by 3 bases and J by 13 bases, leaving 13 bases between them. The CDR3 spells CASSFFPGEQFF. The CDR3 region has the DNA TGTGCCAGCAGTTTCTTTCCGGGGGAACAGTTCTTC.

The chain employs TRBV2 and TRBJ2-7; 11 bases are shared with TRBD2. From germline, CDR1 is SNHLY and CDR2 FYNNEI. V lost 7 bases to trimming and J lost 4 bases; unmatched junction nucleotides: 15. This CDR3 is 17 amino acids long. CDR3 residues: CASNTGMASGRSYEQYF. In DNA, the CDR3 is TGTGCCAGCAATACTGGGATGGCTAGCGGGAGGTCGTACGAGCAGTACTTC.

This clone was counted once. CDR3 in DNA: TGTGCCAGCAGCCCTACGGGGGAGACCCAGTACTTC. Amino acid sequence: CASSPTGETQYF. The J gene is TRBJ2-5, the V gene TRBV5-5, with D maybe TRBD2 (5 bases). From germline, CDR1 is SGHKS and CDR2 YYEKEE (reference sequence). V lost 4 bases and J lost 5, with 9 bases in between. This CDR3 region has 12 residues.

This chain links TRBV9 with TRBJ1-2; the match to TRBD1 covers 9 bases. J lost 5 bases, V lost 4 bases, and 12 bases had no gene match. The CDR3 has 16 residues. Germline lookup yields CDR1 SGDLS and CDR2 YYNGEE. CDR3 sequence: CASSPHLDRGLYGYTF. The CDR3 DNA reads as TGTGCCAGCAGCCCCCATCTGGACAGGGGCCTTTATGGCTACACCTTC.

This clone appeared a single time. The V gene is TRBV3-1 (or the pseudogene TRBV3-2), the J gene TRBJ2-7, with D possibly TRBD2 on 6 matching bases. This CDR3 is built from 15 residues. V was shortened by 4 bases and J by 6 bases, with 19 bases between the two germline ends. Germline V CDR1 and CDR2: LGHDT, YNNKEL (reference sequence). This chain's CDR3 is CASSRREVSVAEQYF. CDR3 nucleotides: TGTGCCAGCAGCCGTAGGGAGGTGTCAGTGGCCGAGCAGTACTTC.

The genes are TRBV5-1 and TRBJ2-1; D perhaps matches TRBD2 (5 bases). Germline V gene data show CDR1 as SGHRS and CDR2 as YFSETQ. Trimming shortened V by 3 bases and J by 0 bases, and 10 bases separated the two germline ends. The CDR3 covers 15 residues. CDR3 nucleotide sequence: TGCGCCAGCAGCTGGGCGGGCGGCTCCTACAATGAGCAGTTCTTC. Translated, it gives CASSWAGGSYNEQFF.

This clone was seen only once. The CDR3 DNA follows: TGTGCCAGTAGTACAAGGGGAAGCAACACTGAAGCTTTCTTT. Its translation is CASSTRGSNTEAFF. This rearrangement joins TRBV19 to TRBJ1-1; a weak D match, TRBD1 (5 bases). Germline V gene data show CDR1 as LNHDA and CDR2 as SQIVND (reference sequence). The V end was cut by 4 bases, the J end by 2 bases, with 11 bases between. The CDR3 covers 14 residues.